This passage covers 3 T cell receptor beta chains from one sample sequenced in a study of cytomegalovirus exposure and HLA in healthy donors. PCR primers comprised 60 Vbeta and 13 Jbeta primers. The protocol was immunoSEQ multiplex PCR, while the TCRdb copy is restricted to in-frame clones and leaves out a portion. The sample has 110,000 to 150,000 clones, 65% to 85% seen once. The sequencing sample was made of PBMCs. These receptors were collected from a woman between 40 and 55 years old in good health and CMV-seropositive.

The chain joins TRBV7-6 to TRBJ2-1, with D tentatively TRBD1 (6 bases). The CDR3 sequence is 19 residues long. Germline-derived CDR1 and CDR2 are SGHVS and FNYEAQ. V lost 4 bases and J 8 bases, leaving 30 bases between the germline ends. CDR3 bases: TGTGCCAGCAGCTCGTATGCCTCATCCTCAGGGGTGGCCAGGGATGAGCAGTTCTTC. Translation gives CASSSYASSSGVARDEQFF.

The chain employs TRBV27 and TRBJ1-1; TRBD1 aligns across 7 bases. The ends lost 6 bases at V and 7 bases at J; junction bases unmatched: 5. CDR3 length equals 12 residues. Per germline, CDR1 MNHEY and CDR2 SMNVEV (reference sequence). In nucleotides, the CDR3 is TGTGCCAGCAGCACAGGGGTCGATGAAGCTTTCTTT. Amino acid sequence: CASSTGVDEAFF.

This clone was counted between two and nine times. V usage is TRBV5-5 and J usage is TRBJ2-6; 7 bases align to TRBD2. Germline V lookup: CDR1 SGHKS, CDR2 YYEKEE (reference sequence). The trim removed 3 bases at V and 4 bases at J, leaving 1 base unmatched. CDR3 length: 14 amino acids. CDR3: CASSSGGGANVLTF. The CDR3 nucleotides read TGTGCCAGCAGCTCGGGGGGAGGGGCCAACGTCCTGACTTTC.